This entry lists 29 T cell receptor beta chains sequenced from one sample in a study of shared clonotypes between healthy human individuals (dated by TCRdb to 2018 to 2021). The receptor library was made with the immunoSEQ multiplex PCR assay. This is the immuneACCESS table as TCRdb keeps it, with only in-frame sequences that have V and J called. A part of the clones is gone; compared with another copy, unresolved V genes explain less than half, and the rest is unexplained. The sample table lists some 2,000,000 clones, 85% to 95% of them with a count of one. 0.1% to 0.15% of the sample is taken by the ten largest. Sequencing was carried out using naive CD4+ T cells sorted from blood. Per the publication, the cell subset or site label means: CD45RA+ positively selected. Receptors were obtained from a man between 18 and 35 years old in good health.

The J gene is TRBJ1-1, the V gene TRBV28; 8 bases are shared with TRBD1. Germline CDR1 is MDHEN and CDR2 is SYDVKM. There are 15 residues in the CDR3. V shed 6 bases and J 1 base; nucleotides not matched to a gene: 7. This chain's CDR3 is CASSNSGTGNTEAFF. CDR3 nucleotides: TGTGCCAGCAGCAACTCCGGGACAGGGAACACTGAAGCTTTCTTT.

V is TRBV19 and J is TRBJ1-2; maybe TRBD1 (5 bases). The ends were cut back, 3 bases at V and 4 bases at J, with 21 bases in the middle. The CDR3 length is 17 residues. From germline, CDR1 is LNHDA and CDR2 SQIVND (reference sequence). CDR3 region: CASSISSSGSRGYGYTF. CDR3 DNA: TGTGCCAGTAGTATTTCTAGTTCAGGGTCCCGCGGCTATGGCTACACCTTC.

To note about this clone: One end of the junction varies from germline; a read error may be responsible. This same CDR3 is encoded by further DNA sequences in the sample. The chain couples TRBV29-1 to TRBJ2-7; 7 bases are shared with TRBD1. CDR1 is SQVTM and CDR2 is ANQGSEA in the germline V gene. The CDR3 covers 13 residues. CDR3 loop: CSVGSGGYNEQYF. In DNA, the CDR3 is TGCAGCGTTGGCTCAGGGGGTTACAACGAGCAATACTTC.

The V call is TRBV7-2, the J call TRBJ1-2; TRBD1 might be the D (5 bases). CDR1 SGHTA and CDR2 FQGNSA come from the germline V gene. This CDR3 spans 13 amino acids. The ends were cut back, 4 bases at V and 7 bases at J, with 13 bases in the middle. Written as DNA, the CDR3 is TGTGCCAGCAGCTCCTCGGGGGGTCGTGGCTACACCTTC. Protein product: CASSSSGGRGYTF.

V usage is TRBV29-1 and J usage is TRBJ1-1; D is unclear. Trimming stripped 3 bases from V and 7 bases from J, with 9 bases between. The CDR3 loop spans 11 amino acids. Germline V gene lookup returns CDR1 SQVTM and CDR2 ANQGSEA. The CDR3 reads CSVDRGFEAFF. CDR3 sequence (DNA): TGCAGCGTTGATCGGGGATTTGAAGCTTTCTTT.

The V and J genes are TRBV4-1 and TRBJ2-1; D call uncertain. The CDR3 length is 16 residues. Trimming shortened V by 0 bases and J by 4 bases, and 13 bases separated the two germline ends. CDR1 and CDR2 (germline): MGHRA, YSYEKL. For the CDR3, the DNA is TGCGCCAGCAGCCAAGATCGGTCAGCCAGGTACAATGAGCAGTTCTTC. Amino acid sequence: CASSQDRSARYNEQFF.

The rearrangement links TRBV18 to TRBJ2-7, with D tentatively TRBD2 (6 bases). V was trimmed by 5 bases and J by 0 bases, leaving 14 bases between them. CDR3 length: 15 residues. CDR1 and CDR2 from the germline V gene are KGHSH and LQKENI. The CDR3 reads CASSTGTQGSYEQYF. CDR3 nucleotide sequence: TGTGCCAGCTCAACCGGGACTCAGGGCTCCTACGAGCAGTACTTC. The variable domain in full, completed from reference TRBV18 and TRBJ2-7, reads NAGVMQNPRHLVRRRGQEARLRCSPMKGHSHVYWYRQLPEEGLKFMVYLQKENIIDESGMPKERFSAEFPKEGPSILRIQQVVRGDSAAYFCASSTGTQGSYEQYFGPGTRLTVT.

The chain links TRBV4-1 to TRBJ1-4; 7 bases agree with TRBD1. This CDR3 region has 16 residues. J was trimmed by 2 bases and V by 3 bases; bases with no gene match: 6. Germline loops: CDR1 MGHRA, CDR2 YSYEKL. This CDR3 reads CASSQLQGGTNEKLFF. DNA of the CDR3: TGCGCCAGCAGCCAGCTCCAGGGGGGCACTAATGAAAAACTGTTTTTT.

The chain employs TRBV5-1 and TRBJ1-5; 7 nucleotides align to TRBD1. The length of the CDR3 is 15 residues. Germline V gene lookup returns CDR1 SGHRS and CDR2 YFSETQ. J was trimmed by 4 bases and V by 4 bases; bases with no gene match: 8. CDR3 sequence: CASSPGQVGNQPQHF. Here the CDR3 DNA reads TGCGCCAGCAGCCCCGGACAGGTTGGGAATCAGCCCCAGCATTTT.

V usage is TRBV9 and J usage is TRBJ2-5; TRBD1 agrees at 7 bases. Germline assignment: CDR1 SGDLS and CDR2 YYNGEE. CDR3 length: 16 residues. Trimming removed 0 bases from V and 4 bases from J; junction bases left unmatched: 9. CDR3 sequence: CASSVAEGARGETQYF. CDR3 DNA: TGTGCCAGCAGCGTAGCTGAGGGGGCGAGAGGAGAGACCCAGTACTTC.

This chain uses TRBV28 with TRBJ1-1; no reliable D call. The CDR3 extends over 14 amino acids. CDR1 is MDHEN, CDR2 SYDVKM, per germline. Trimming took 6 bases from V and 0 from J, leaving 11 bases between them. In DNA, the CDR3 is TGTGCCAGCAGCCCCACCACACTGAACACTGAAGCTTTCTTT. Translation gives CASSPTTLNTEAFF.

The J gene is TRBJ1-2, the V gene TRBV30, with 7 positions matching TRBD1. In germline, CDR1 is GTSNPN, CDR2 SVGIG (reference sequence). Trimming cost V 5 bases and J 8 bases; bases outside gene matches: 8. There are 12 residues in the CDR3. The CDR3 region is CAWVRGEIGYTF. Written as DNA, the CDR3 is TGTGCCTGGGTCAGGGGGGAGATCGGCTACACCTTC.

This chain uses TRBV30 with TRBJ2-3; the match to TRBD2 covers 9 bases. V was clipped by 1 base and J by 4 bases; unmatched bases: 12. The CDR3 runs to 17 residues. Germline assignment: CDR1 GTSNPN and CDR2 SVGIG (reference sequence). The CDR3 region is CAWSGGSGSSYADTQYF. CDR3 DNA sequence: TGTGCCTGGAGTGGAGGTAGCGGGAGTAGTTATGCAGATACGCAGTATTTT.

This clone showed up just a few times. This rearrangement joins TRBV27 to TRBJ1-6; 8 bases match TRBD1. In germline, CDR1 is MNHEY, CDR2 SMNVEV (reference sequence). Losses at the gene ends were 5 bases for V and 10 bases for J; bases not matched to a gene: 10. CDR3 length: 15 residues. The CDR3 sequence is CASSLSTGVESPLHF. The CDR3 DNA follows: TGTGCCAGCAGTCTGTCGACAGGGGTCGAATCACCCCTCCACTTT.

For this clone: The same CDR3 arises from other DNA sequences in this sample as well. This chain uses TRBV5-1 with TRBJ2-5; D is unresolved. V was shortened by 2 bases and J by 1 base, with 9 bases between the two germline ends. This CDR3 is 14 amino acids long. Germline V gene sequence: CDR1 SGHRS, CDR2 YFSETQ. The CDR3 region is CASSFLPGQETQYF. Written as DNA, the CDR3 is TGCGCCAGCAGCTTCCTCCCCGGCCAAGAGACCCAGTACTTC. The full variable domain, in which reference TRBV5-1 and TRBJ2-5 provide the parts outside the CDR3, is KAGVTQTPRYLIKTRGQQVTLSCSPISGHRSVSWYQQTPGQGLQFLFEYFSETQRNKGNFPGRFSGRQFSNSRSEMNVSTLELGDSALYLCASSFLPGQETQYFGPGTRLLVL.

This chain links TRBV27 with TRBJ2-3, with 9 nucleotides matching TRBD1. The V and J ends lost 3 bases and 3 bases, in that order; junction bases with no gene match: 7. CDR1 and CDR2 from the germline V gene are MNHEY and SMNVEV (reference sequence). The CDR3 is 16 residues long. CDR3 nucleotide sequence: TGTGCCAGCAGTTTGGGCCCCGGGACAGGGACAGATACGCAGTATTTT. This sequence encodes CASSLGPGTGTDTQYF.

The chain uses TRBV6-5 and TRBJ2-3, with a possible D match to TRBD2 (5 bases). The CDR3 length is 13 residues. Trimming removed 1 base from V and 6 bases from J, with 8 bases in between. Germline assignment: CDR1 MNHEY and CDR2 SVGAGI. CDR3 residues: CASSYYIADTQYF. CDR3 DNA: TGTGCCAGCAGTTACTATATAGCGGATACGCAGTATTTT.

The chain employs TRBV10-3 and TRBJ2-1, with TRBD1 as a possible D gene (5 bases). Germline values: CDR1 ENHRY, CDR2 SYGVKD. The CDR3 covers 12 residues. V was clipped by 5 bases and J by 8 bases, with 10 bases between them. DNA of the CDR3: TGTGCCATCAGTATCCAGGGTCATGAGCAGTTCTTC. As protein: CAISIQGHEQFF.

This sequence joins TRBV5-4 and TRBJ2-3, with 10 bases identical to TRBD2. The length of the CDR3 is 16 residues. The junction had 9 bases not matched to a gene; V was cut back by 5 bases and J by 3 bases. Germline V gene lookup returns CDR1 SGHNT and CDR2 YYREEE (reference sequence). The CDR3 DNA is TGTGCCAGCAGGTTTGGGCTAGCGGGGGCAACAGATACGCAGTATTTT. This translates into CASRFGLAGATDTQYF.

The chain carries TRBV6-1 and TRBJ2-6, with D tentatively TRBD1 (5 bases). This CDR3 is built from 17 residues. Per germline, CDR1 MNHNS and CDR2 SASEGT. Deletions cut 1 base from V and 0 bases from J, with 10 bases between. The chain's CDR3 is CASSEGQPISGANVLTF. The CDR3 coding sequence is TGTGCCAGCAGTGAAGGACAGCCAATCTCTGGGGCCAACGTCCTGACTTTC.

The gene calls are TRBV4-1 and TRBJ2-5; D not certain. This CDR3 region has 15 residues. V lost 4 bases and J 3 bases, leaving 15 bases between the germline ends. Germline CDR1 MGHRA, CDR2 YSYEKL. The CDR3 sequence: CASSPSVQLKETQYF. Here the CDR3 DNA reads TGCGCCAGCAGCCCGAGTGTTCAGCTTAAAGAGACCCAGTACTTC.

This chain joins TRBV7-9 and TRBJ1-1; TRBD1 is a possible D gene (6 bases). Germline V lookup: CDR1 SEHNR, CDR2 FQNEAQ (reference sequence). The CDR3 runs 17 residues. V lost 1 base and J 2 bases, leaving 17 bases between the germline ends. The CDR3 nucleotides read TGTGCCAGCAGCTTAGGAAACAGGGTGGGCTTCAACACTGAAGCTTTCTTT. Protein sequence: CASSLGNRVGFNTEAFF. Supplemented by reference TRBV7-9 and TRBJ1-1, the full variable domain reads DTGVSQNPRHKITKRGQNVTFRCDPISEHNRLYWYRQTLGQGPEFLTYFQNEAQLEKSRLLSDRFSAERPKGSFSTLEIQRTEQGDSAMYLCASSLGNRVGFNTEAFFGQGTRLTVV.

The V call is TRBV18, the J call TRBJ1-4; maybe TRBD1 (6 bases). The CDR3 totals 17 residues. Per germline, CDR1 KGHSH and CDR2 LQKENI. V was pared by 3 bases and J by 4 bases, with 18 bases between. The CDR3 nucleotides read TGTGCCAGCTCACCCACCATAGGACAGTCGAGTAATGAAAAACTGTTTTTT. It translates to CASSPTIGQSSNEKLFF.

V usage is TRBV5-1 and J usage is TRBJ2-7, with 7 bases identical to TRBD1. Per germline, CDR1 SGHRS and CDR2 YFSETQ. The CDR3 contains 19 residues. Germline trimming cut 5 bases from V and 0 bases from J; bases unmatched to any gene: 20. DNA for the CDR3: TGCGCCAGCAGGTTGTCGTTTTGGAAGACAGGGATTAGCTCCTACGAGCAGTACTTC. It specifies CASRLSFWKTGISSYEQYF.

J is TRBJ2-3 and V is TRBV10-3, with a possible D match to TRBD1 (6 bases). The germline gives CDR1 ENHRY, CDR2 SYGVKD. This CDR3 has 14 residues. V was clipped by 7 bases and J by 2 bases, with 13 bases between them. CDR3 coding DNA: TGTGCCATCACTGGGCAGGGGACCACAGATACGCAGTATTTT. Amino acids: CAITGQGTTDTQYF.

V is TRBV6-5 and J is TRBJ2-3; D is uncertain. The V and J ends lost 6 bases and 2 bases respectively, with 9 bases between them. The CDR3 length is 13 residues. Germline CDR1 reads MNHEY; CDR2 reads SVGAGI. This chain's CDR3 is CASSPVLTDTQYF. The CDR3 DNA sequence: TGTGCCAGCAGCCCAGTGCTCACAGATACGCAGTATTTT.

This clone has more than one count but fewer than ten. The chain links TRBV4-1 to TRBJ1-6; TRBD1 might be the D (5 bases). The germline V gene has CDR1 MGHRA and CDR2 YSYEKL. V lost 6 bases to trimming and J lost 9 bases, with 18 bases between them. This CDR3 is 15 amino acids long. The CDR3 here is CASRRQGLVASPLHF. In DNA form, the CDR3 reads TGCGCCAGCAGACGGCAGGGCCTCGTGGCTTCACCCCTCCACTTT.

The rearrangement links TRBV6-1 to TRBJ1-1; no reliable D call. CDR3 size: 16 residues. The germline CDR1 and CDR2 sequences are MNHNS and SASEGT. V lost 2 bases to trimming and J lost 0 bases, with 13 bases between them. The CDR3 region has the DNA TGTGCCAGCAGTGAACGCCAGTCCCTCATGAACACTGAAGCTTTCTTT. The encoded protein is CASSERQSLMNTEAFF.

The rearrangement uses TRBV4-3 and TRBJ2-7, with 9 bases fitting TRBD2. The CDR3 length is 15 residues. Germline CDR1 LGHNA, CDR2 YSLEER. V lost 0 bases, J lost 3 bases, and 3 bases stayed unmatched. CDR3 bases: TGCGCCAGCAGCCAAGATAGCGGGAGTGTCTACGAGCAGTACTTC. It is translated as CASSQDSGSVYEQYF.